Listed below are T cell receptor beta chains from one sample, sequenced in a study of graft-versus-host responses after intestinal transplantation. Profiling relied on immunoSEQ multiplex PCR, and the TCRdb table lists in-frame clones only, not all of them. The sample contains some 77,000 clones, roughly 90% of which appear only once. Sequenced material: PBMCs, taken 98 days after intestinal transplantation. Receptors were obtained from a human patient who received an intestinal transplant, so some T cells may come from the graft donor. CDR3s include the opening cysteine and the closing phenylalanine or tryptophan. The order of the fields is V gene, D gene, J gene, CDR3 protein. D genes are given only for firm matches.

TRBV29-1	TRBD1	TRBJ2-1	CSVLGQGVNNEQFF
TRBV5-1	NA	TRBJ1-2	CASSLVSGADYGYTF
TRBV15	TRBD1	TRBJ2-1	CATSRKGQSYNEQFF
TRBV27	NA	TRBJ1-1	CATGSSIMNTEAFF
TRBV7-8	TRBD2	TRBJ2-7	CASSLVAGGFGQYF
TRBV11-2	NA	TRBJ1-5	CASSLGPGKPQHF
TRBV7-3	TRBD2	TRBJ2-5	CASSDGLAGIQETQYF
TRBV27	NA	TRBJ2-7	CASSSRALAHYEQYF
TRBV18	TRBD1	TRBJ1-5	CASSPTGGAGQPQHF
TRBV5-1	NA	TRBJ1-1	CASSLEGNTEAFF
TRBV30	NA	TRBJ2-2	CAWREAPGTGELFF
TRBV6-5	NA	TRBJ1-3	CASSSLTGGHTIYF
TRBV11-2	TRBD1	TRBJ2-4	CASSPPGQGIAKNIQYF
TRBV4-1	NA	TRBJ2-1	CASSQDPLYNEQFF
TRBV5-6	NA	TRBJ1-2	CASSPQFSQGRVNYGYTF
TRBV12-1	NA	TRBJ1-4	CASSFSGYEKLFF